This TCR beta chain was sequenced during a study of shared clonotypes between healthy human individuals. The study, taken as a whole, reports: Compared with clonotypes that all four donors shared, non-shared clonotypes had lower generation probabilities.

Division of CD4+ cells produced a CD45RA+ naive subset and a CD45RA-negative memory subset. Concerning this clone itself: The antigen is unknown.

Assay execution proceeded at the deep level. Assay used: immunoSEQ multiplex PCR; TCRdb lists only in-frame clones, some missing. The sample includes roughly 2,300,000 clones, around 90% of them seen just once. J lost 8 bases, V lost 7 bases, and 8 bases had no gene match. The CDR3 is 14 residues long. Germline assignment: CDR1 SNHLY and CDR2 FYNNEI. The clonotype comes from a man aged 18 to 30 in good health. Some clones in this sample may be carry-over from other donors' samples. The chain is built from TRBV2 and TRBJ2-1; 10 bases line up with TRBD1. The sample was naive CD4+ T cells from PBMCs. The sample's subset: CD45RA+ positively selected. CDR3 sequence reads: CASTEDRGIYEQFF. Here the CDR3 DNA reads TGTGCCAGCACCGAGGACAGGGGGATATATGAGCAGTTCTTC.